This is a list of T cell receptor beta chains from one sample in a study of technical replicates of blood from several donors. Sequencing used immunoSEQ multiplex PCR; TCRdb keeps in-frame clones, though not all of them. The sample shows 98,000 or so clones, 95% of them seen only once. Sequencing input: T cells isolated from PBMCs. Every receptor here comes from a human donor in good health. Both conserved end residues are part of each CDR3. The D gene is left open where the match is weak. Some rows have no size entry. The others give once, few or many, or a class for an expanded clone.

v_call	d_call	clone_size	j_call	cdr3_nt	cdr3_aa
TRBV10-3	.	once	TRBJ2-3	TGTGCCATCAGAAAAGCCTCTAGCACAGATACGCAGTATTTT	CAIRKASSTDTQYF
TRBV12-5	.	.	TRBJ1-3	TGTGCTAGTGGTTCCCCACAGCTGGGAAACACCATATATTTT	CASGSPQLGNTIYF
TRBV6-1	.	.	TRBJ2-1	TGTGCCAGCAGTGAAGTCTTTGTAATGCGCCATGAGCAGTTCTTC	CASSEVFVMRHEQFF
TRBV7-2	TRBD2	.	TRBJ2-7	TGTGCCAGCAGCTTAGACCGTCCTAGCGGGACCTACGAGCAGTACTTC	CASSLDRPSGTYEQYF
TRBV28	.	.	TRBJ2-7	TGTGCCAGCAGTTTATGGAGCGCAGCTTTGGTCAACGAGCAGTACTTC	CASSLWSAALVNEQYF
TRBV7-3	TRBD2	.	TRBJ2-1	TGTGCCAGCAGCTTATCCTCAGGACTAGCGGGGGCCCCCACATACAATGAGCAGTTCTTC	CASSLSSGLAGAPTYNEQFF
TRBV15	.	once	TRBJ1-6	TGTGCCACCAGCAGAGATGGCAGGGTGGGGAATTCACCCCTCCACTTT	CATSRDGRVGNSPLHF
TRBV15	.	.	TRBJ1-2	TGTGCCACCAGCAGAGTGCACAGTGGGGGCTACACCTTC	CATSRVHSGGYTF
TRBV5-4	.	.	TRBJ1-2	TGTGCCAGCAGCTCGGGGAGGTTATCCTATGGCTACACCTTC	CASSSGRLSYGYTF
TRBV6-5	.	.	TRBJ2-1	TGTGCCAGCAGTTACAGCCTTTCCTACAATGAGCAGTTCTTC	CASSYSLSYNEQFF
TRBV6-1	.	.	TRBJ2-7	TGTGCCAGCATCCGGGGTCCCCACGAGCAGTACTTC	CASIRGPHEQYF
TRBV4-1	.	.	TRBJ2-7	TGCGCCAGCAGCCAAGTAGGCGCAGGGCAACATCACTACGAGCAGTACTTC	CASSQVGAGQHHYEQYF
TRBV10-2	.	.	TRBJ2-5	TGCGCCGGAGGCGGGGATCGAGAGACCCAGTACTTC	CAGGGDRETQYF
TRBV4-1	TRBD2	.	TRBJ2-7	TGCGCCAGCAGCCAACACCCCCAACCCCTAATGCGGGAGAACTACGAGCAGTACTTC	CASSQHPQPLMRENYEQYF
TRBV25-1	.	.	TRBJ1-5	TGTGCCAGCGTCGGAGGGTTCAATCAGCCCCAGCATTTT	CASVGGFNQPQHF